Listed below are T cell receptor beta chains from one sample, sequenced in a study of T cell repertoires in cytomegalovirus infection. From the reads, TCRdb called clonotypes with MiXCR, one entry per CDR3 protein. The data show 740,000 or so distinct CDR3 sequences, 35% seen once. Material: PBMCs. These receptors all stem from a human donor in good health (CMV status not recorded). Some clones in this sample may be carry-over from other donors' samples. Both conserved end residues are part of each CDR3. D genes are given only for firm matches. The size of a clone is reported for some rows only, either as once, few or many, or as a class for expanded clones.

d_gene,abundance,v_gene,j_gene,CDR3aa,CDR3nt
TRBD2,.,TRBV18,TRBJ2-7,CASSPHVLAGGAFSYEQYF,TGTGCCAGCTCACCACATGTCCTAGCGGGGGGTGCTTTCTCCTACGAGCAGTACTTC
TRBD1,.,TRBV4-1,TRBJ2-7,CASSHLTGVSSYEQYF,TGCGCCAGCAGCCACCTAACAGGGGTCAGCTCCTACGAGCAGTACTTC
.,.,TRBV7-9,TRBJ1-2,CASSKGVRGPIGYTF,TGTGCCAGCAGCAAAGGCGTCAGGGGCCCTATTGGCTACACCTTC
TRBD1,many,TRBV7-8,TRBJ2-1,CASGGQERTYNEQFF,TGTGCCAGCGGGGGACAGGAGAGGACCTACAATGAGCAGTTCTTC
.,many,TRBV6-1,TRBJ1-5,CASSESAGGNQPQHF,TGTGCCAGCAGTGAATCCGCAGGGGGCAATCAGCCCCAGCATTTT
.,.,TRBV5-6,TRBJ2-2,CASGAWFWGTGELFF,TGTGCCAGCGGAGCTTGGTTCTGGGGCACCGGGGAGCTGTTTTTT
.,few,TRBV5-6,TRBJ1-6,CASSFGLEGNSPLHF,TGTGCCAGCAGCTTCGGCCTCGAAGGAAATTCACCCCTCCACTTT
.,.,TRBV6-1,TRBJ2-7,CASRTREITYEQYF,TGTGCCAGCAGAACCCGCGAGATTACCTACGAGCAGTACTTC
.,few,TRBV12-3/TRBV12-4,TRBJ1-5,CASSSGPANLAQHF,TGTGCCAGCAGTTCCGGGCCTGCAAATCTAGCCCAGCATTTT
.,few,TRBV28,TRBJ1-4,CASSLVEGRYNEKLFF,TGTGCCAGCAGTTTAGTTGAGGGCAGATATAATGAAAAACTGTTTTTT
TRBD2,few,TRBV7-9,TRBJ2-1,CASRQLAGAHNEQFF,TGTGCCAGCAGGCAACTAGCGGGGGCTCACAATGAGCAGTTCTTC
.,few,TRBV7-6,TRBJ2-7,CASSPHEVREVEYEQYF,TGTGCCAGCAGCCCTCATGAGGTCAGGGAGGTTGAATACGAGCAGTACTTC
.,few,TRBV20-1,TRBJ2-5,CSAGPAGLKGRETQYF,TGCAGTGCTGGACCAGCGGGCCTAAAGGGAAGAGAGACCCAGTACTTC
.,few,TRBV27,TRBJ2-7,CASSLSGGSGEQYF,TGTGCCAGCAGTTTATCGGGGGGTTCTGGCGAGCAGTACTTC
.,.,TRBV6-1,TRBJ2-7,CASSEGTTTIYEQYF,TGTGCCAGCAGTGAAGGGACCACCACGATCTACGAGCAGTACTTC
.,.,TRBV7-2,TRBJ2-1,CASSLSAGTPNEQFF,TGTGCCAGCAGCTTAAGTGCGGGAACCCCCAATGAGCAGTTCTTC
.,.,TRBV4-1,TRBJ2-3,CASSQGGVGDTQYF,TGCGCCAGCAGCCAAGGTGGGGTAGGAGATACGCAGTATTTT
.,few,TRBV5-5,TRBJ1-5,CASSSFPSLTSNQPQHF,TGTGCCAGCAGCTCGTTCCCCTCTCTTACGAGCAATCAGCCCCAGCATTTT
.,.,TRBV20-1,TRBJ2-7,CSARMVVGYEQYF,TGCAGTGCTAGAATGGTGGTGGGGTACGAGCAGTACTTC
.,few,TRBV6-5,TRBJ1-4,CASSYVDEEKLFF,TGTGCCAGCAGTTACGTGGACGAAGAAAAACTGTTTTTT
.,.,TRBV20-1,TRBJ1-6,CSGRVEIGSPLHF,TGCAGTGGCAGGGTGGAGATCGGTTCACCCCTCCACTTT
.,.,TRBV7-3,TRBJ2-3,CASSYLDASTDTQYF,TGTGCCAGCAGCTACCTCGATGCTAGCACAGATACGCAGTATTTT
.,few,TRBV29-1,TRBJ1-1,CSVEGQGLNTEAFF,TGCAGCGTTGAAGGGCAGGGGTTGAACACTGAAGCTTTCTTT
.,.,TRBV7-6,TRBJ1-2,CASSLRVARGDGYTF,TGTGCCAGCAGCTTACGGGTTGCAAGGGGGGATGGCTACACCTTC
.,.,TRBV18,TRBJ1-1,CASSPQGIGTGHTEAFF,TGTGCCAGCTCACCACAGGGAATCGGAACAGGGCACACTGAAGCTTTCTTT
.,few,TRBV24-1,TRBJ2-2,CATSSSSYTGELFF,TGTGCCACCTCGTCATCCTCCTACACCGGGGAGCTGTTTTTT
.,.,TRBV5-1,TRBJ2-2,CASSLLLAGLNTGELFF,TGCGCCAGCAGCTTGCTCTTGGCGGGCCTTAACACCGGGGAGCTGTTTTTT
TRBD2,.,TRBV19,TRBJ2-1,CASSIGTSGSSEQFF,TGTGCCAGTAGTATAGGGACTAGCGGGAGCAGCGAGCAGTTCTTC
TRBD2,.,TRBV3-1,TRBJ2-2,CASSQGGGRDGGELFF,TGTGCCAGCAGCCAAGGCGGGGGAAGGGACGGCGGGGAGCTGTTTTTT
TRBD2,few,TRBV5-4,TRBJ2-2,CASSSTSGGAPTGELFF,TGTGCCAGCAGCTCCACTAGCGGGGGGGCCCCCACCGGGGAGCTGTTTTTT
TRBD2,.,TRBV5-6,TRBJ2-1,CASSFSGREKFF,TGTGCCAGCAGCTTTAGCGGGAGAGAGAAGTTCTTC
.,few,TRBV11-2,TRBJ2-3,CASSLFRGVTDTQYF,TGTGCCAGCAGCTTATTCCGAGGGGTGACAGATACGCAGTATTTT
TRBD2,.,TRBV6-2/TRBV6-3,TRBJ2-3,CASNPLTSGRVRGRTDTQYF,TGTGCCAGCAACCCACTGACTAGCGGGAGAGTCCGGGGTAGGACAGATACGCAGTATTTT
TRBD1,few,TRBV6-5,TRBJ2-7,CASSYGQGQHEQYF,TGTGCCAGCAGTTACGGACAGGGGCAGCACGAGCAGTACTTC
TRBD1,.,TRBV2,TRBJ1-5,CASRPPGTGREPQHF,TGTGCCAGCAGACCCCCCGGGACAGGGAGGGAGCCCCAGCATTTT
TRBD1,few,TRBV5-4,TRBJ1-4,CASSFRTGANEKLFF,TGTGCCAGCAGTTTTAGGACAGGGGCCAATGAAAAACTGTTTTTT
.,few,TRBV7-8,TRBJ1-1,CASSTPQPHTEAFF,TGTGCCAGCAGCACCCCGCAGCCCCACACTGAAGCTTTCTTT
.,.,TRBV5-5,TRBJ2-3,CASSLLSGVVDTQYF,TGTGCCAGCAGCTTATTGTCGGGAGTGGTAGATACGCAGTATTTT
.,.,TRBV28,TRBJ2-7,CASKVDIRSEQYF,TGTGCCAGCAAAGTGGACATCAGGAGCGAGCAGTACTTC
.,few,TRBV9,TRBJ1-2,CASSVATRGYYGYTF,TGTGCCAGCAGCGTAGCTACGAGGGGGTACTATGGCTACACCTTC
.,.,TRBV10-3,TRBJ2-1,CAISDNTGLVLYNEQFF,TGTGCCATCAGTGATAACACGGGACTCGTTCTCTACAATGAGCAGTTCTTC
TRBD1,few,TRBV20-1,TRBJ1-1,CSAKYRGERGEAFF,TGCAGTGCTAAATACAGGGGCGAGCGGGGTGAAGCTTTCTTT
.,.,TRBV15,TRBJ2-6,CATSRDRANVLTF,TGTGCCACCAGCAGAGATCGGGCCAACGTCCTGACTTTC
TRBD1,.,TRBV20-1,TRBJ2-4,CSAREGTGGAKNIQYF,TGCAGTGCTAGAGAGGGTACAGGGGGGGCCAAAAACATTCAGTACTTC
TRBD1,.,TRBV28,TRBJ2-4,CASSTGQGDKNIQYF,TGTGCCAGCAGTACCGGACAGGGCGACAAAAACATTCAGTACTTC
.,.,TRBV7-6,TRBJ1-1,CAPAEGEITEAFF,TGTGCTCCAGCCGAGGGGGAAATAACTGAAGCTTTCTTT
.,.,TRBV14,TRBJ1-3,CASSHEPGIGNTIYF,TGTGCCAGCAGCCACGAACCAGGGATCGGAAACACCATATATTTT
.,.,TRBV19,TRBJ2-1,CASSLQGRVGYVNEQFF,TGTGCCAGTAGTCTACAGGGACGGGTTGGTTACGTGAATGAGCAGTTCTTC
.,few,TRBV6-2/TRBV6-3,TRBJ2-3,CASSYSGVADTQYF,TGTGCCAGCAGTTACTCCGGGGTGGCCGATACGCAGTATTTT
TRBD1,.,TRBV6-2/TRBV6-3,TRBJ1-5,CASSYRDRVLSQPQHF,TGTGCCAGCAGTTACAGGGACAGGGTCCTCAGCCAGCCCCAGCATTTT
.,.,TRBV29-1,TRBJ2-5,CSVGTRQETQYF,TGCAGCGTCGGGACCCGCCAAGAGACCCAGTACTTC
TRBD2,many,TRBV7-2,TRBJ2-2,CASRLLATNTGELFF,TGTGCCAGCAGACTACTAGCGACGAACACCGGGGAGCTGTTTTTT
.,.,TRBV27,TRBJ1-6,CASSFAGWNSPLHF,TGTGCCAGCAGTTTCGCGGGGTGGAATTCACCCCTCCACTTT
TRBD1,few,TRBV27,TRBJ1-4,CASSFVRGATNEKLFF,TGTGCCAGCAGTTTTGTCAGGGGGGCAACTAATGAAAAACTGTTTTTT
.,once,TRBV20-1,TRBJ1-1,CSTNPGLNTEAFF,TGCAGTACCAACCCGGGTTTGAACACTGAAGCTTTCTTT